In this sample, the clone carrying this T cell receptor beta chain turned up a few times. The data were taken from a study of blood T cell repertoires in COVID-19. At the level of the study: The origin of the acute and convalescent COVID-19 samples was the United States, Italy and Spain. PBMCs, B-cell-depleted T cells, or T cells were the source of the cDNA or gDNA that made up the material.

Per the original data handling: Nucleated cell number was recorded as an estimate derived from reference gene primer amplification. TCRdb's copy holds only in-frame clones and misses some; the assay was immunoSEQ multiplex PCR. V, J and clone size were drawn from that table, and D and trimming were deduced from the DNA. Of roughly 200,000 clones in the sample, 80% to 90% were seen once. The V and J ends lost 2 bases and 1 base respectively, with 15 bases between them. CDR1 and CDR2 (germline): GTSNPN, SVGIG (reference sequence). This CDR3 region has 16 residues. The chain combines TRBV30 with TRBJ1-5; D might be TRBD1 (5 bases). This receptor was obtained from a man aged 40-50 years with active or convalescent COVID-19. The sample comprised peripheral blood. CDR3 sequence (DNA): TGTGCCTGGAGTCCTAAGGGCAGGGCGAGCAATCAGCCCCAGCATTTT. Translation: CAWSPKGRASNQPQHF.